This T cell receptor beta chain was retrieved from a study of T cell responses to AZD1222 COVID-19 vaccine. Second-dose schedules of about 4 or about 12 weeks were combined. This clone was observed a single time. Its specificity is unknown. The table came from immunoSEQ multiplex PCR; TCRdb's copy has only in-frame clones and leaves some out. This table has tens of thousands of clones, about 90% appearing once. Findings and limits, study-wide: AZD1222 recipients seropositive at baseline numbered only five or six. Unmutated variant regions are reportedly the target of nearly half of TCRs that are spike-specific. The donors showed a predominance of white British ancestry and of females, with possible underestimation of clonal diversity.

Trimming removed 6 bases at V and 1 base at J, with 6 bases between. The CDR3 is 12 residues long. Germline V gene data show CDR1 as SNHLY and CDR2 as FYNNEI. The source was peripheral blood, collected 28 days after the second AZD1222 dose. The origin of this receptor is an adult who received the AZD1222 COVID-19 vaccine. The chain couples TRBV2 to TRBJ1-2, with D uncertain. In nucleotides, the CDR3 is TGTGCCAGCAGGGACGTTAACTATGGCTACACCTTC. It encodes CASRDVNYGYTF. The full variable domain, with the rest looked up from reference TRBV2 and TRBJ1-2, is EPEVTQTPSHQVTQMGQEVILRCVPISNHLYFYWYRQILGQKVEFLVSFYNNEISEKSEIFDDQFSVERPDGSNFTLKIRSTKLEDSAMYFCASRDVNYGYTFGSGTRLTVV.